Following are 32 T cell receptor beta chains from one sample sequenced in a study of blood T cell repertoires in COVID-19. This table comes from immunoSEQ multiplex PCR, and its TCRdb copy is limited to in-frame clones, with some not included. The top ten hold about 4.8% of the sample, which has over 200,000 clones, 89% seen once. Specimen: peripheral blood. The receptors shown here come from a woman in her 40s with acute or convalescent COVID-19.

The chain recombines TRBV5-1 with TRBJ2-1; possible D gene TRBD1, 6 bases. Germline V gene sequence: CDR1 SGHRS, CDR2 YFSETQ. V lost 4 bases and J lost 4, with 15 bases in between. The CDR3 has 15 residues. The CDR3 coding sequence is TGCGCCAGCAGCCCGGCACAGGGTGGGTACAATGAGCAGTTCTTC. Protein sequence: CASSPAQGGYNEQFF.

The J gene is TRBJ1-2, the V gene TRBV6-5; D is perhaps TRBD1 (5 bases). This CDR3 has 16 residues. V lost 0 bases and J lost 4, with 15 bases in between. From germline, CDR1 is MNHEY and CDR2 SVGAGI. The CDR3 reads CASSYSGLMEGYGYTF. CDR3 DNA sequence: TGTGCCAGCAGTTACTCGGGGCTAATGGAGGGCTATGGCTACACCTTC.

The chain combines TRBV5-5 with TRBJ2-3, with 10 bases lining up with TRBD2. This CDR3 has 16 amino acids. V dropped 0 bases and J dropped 2; count of bases not matched to a gene: 3. Germline-derived CDR1 and CDR2 are SGHKS and YYEKEE (reference sequence). CDR3: CASSLGSGGNTDTQYF. CDR3 nucleotides: TGTGCCAGCAGCTTGGGTAGCGGGGGGAACACAGATACGCAGTATTTT.

This clone was recorded only once. The rearrangement uses TRBV5-1 and TRBJ2-4, with 15 bases that match TRBD2. V lost 3 bases and J lost 6; bases outside the gene matches: 4. This CDR3 comprises 16 residues. Germline V lookup: CDR1 SGHRS, CDR2 YFSETQ. CDR3 region: CASSSGLAGGPNIQYF. In DNA, the CDR3 is TGCGCCAGCAGCTCGGGACTAGCGGGGGGCCCAAACATTCAGTACTTC.

The chain uses TRBV21-1 and TRBJ1-5; the listed D gene, TRBD1, was not tested against the DNA. TRBV21-1 is a known pseudogene. The CDR3 runs to 20 residues. CDR3 loop: CASSNIRVYGDRDSNQPQHF. The CDR3 DNA is TGTGCCAGCAGCAATATCAGGGTCTATGGCGATAGGGATAGCAATCAGCCCCAGCATTTT.

A remark on this clone: Other DNA sequences from this sample encode an identical CDR3 as well. The chain joins TRBV9 to TRBJ1-1, with 8 positions matching TRBD1. Trimming at V came to 3 bases and at J to 4 bases, leaving 5 bases not matched to a gene. The CDR3 is 14 residues long. Germline V gene lookup returns CDR1 SGDLS and CDR2 YYNGEE. In DNA, the CDR3 is TGTGCCAGCAGCGGAACAGGGGGGAGCACTGAAGCTTTCTTT. This gives the protein CASSGTGGSTEAFF.

The sample holds one count of this clone. The chain has TRBV2 and TRBJ1-1; maybe TRBD1 (5 bases). Looked up from germline, CDR1 is SNHLY and CDR2 is FYNNEI. This CDR3 spans 13 amino acids. The DNA for the CDR3 is TGTGCGGTCCCCCAGGGTAAAGGCACTGAAGCTTTCTTT. Its translation is CAVPQGKGTEAFF. Filled out from reference TRBV2 and TRBJ1-1, the complete variable domain reads EPEVTQTPSHQVTQMGQEVILRCVPISNHLYFYWYRQILGQKVEFLVSFYNNEISEKSEIFDDQFSVERPDGSNFTLKIRSTKLEDSAMYFCAVPQGKGTEAFFGQGTRLTVV.

This chain connects TRBV13 to TRBJ1-5; D uncertain. The V end was cut by 0 bases, the J end by 7 bases, with 13 bases between. Per the germline V gene, CDR1 is PRHDT and CDR2 is FYEKMQ (reference sequence). CDR3 length equals 15 residues. The CDR3 coding sequence is TGTGCCAGCAGCTTAGGCCGTCGGGGAAGCCAGCCCCAGCATTTT. Protein: CASSLGRRGSQPQHF.

The V gene is TRBV11-2, the J gene TRBJ1-2; no firm D call. Germline V gene sequence: CDR1 SGHAT, CDR2 FQNNGV. Trimming stripped 4 bases from V and 8 bases from J, with 29 bases between. CDR3 length equals 18 residues. The DNA for the CDR3 is TGTGCCAGCAGCTCCTTTTCTATCCGACGGTTTAACTATGGAGGCTACACCTTC. It encodes CASSSFSIRRFNYGGYTF.

The genes are TRBV4-2 and TRBJ1-1, with 10 bases that match TRBD1. J was trimmed by 7 bases and V by 3 bases; bases with no gene match: 8. CDR1 and CDR2 from the germline V gene are LGHNA and YNFKEQ. The CDR3 has 15 residues. CDR3 residues: CASSQDPGQGFEAFF. As DNA, the CDR3 is TGTGCCAGCAGCCAGGATCCGGGACAGGGGTTTGAAGCTTTCTTT.

The chain combines TRBV19 with TRBJ1-1; TRBD1 matches at 7 bases. Trimming cost V 3 bases and J 6 bases; bases outside gene matches: 7. The CDR3 is made up of 14 amino acids. CDR1 and CDR2 (germline): LNHDA, SQIVND (reference sequence). The CDR3 region has the DNA TGTGCCAGTAGTATCAGGGACAGAGGGTCTGAAGCTTTCTTT. It translates to CASSIRDRGSEAFF. The full variable domain, in which reference TRBV19 and TRBJ1-1 provide the parts outside the CDR3, is DGGITQSPKYLFRKEGQNVTLSCEQNLNHDAMYWYRQDPGQGLRLIYYSQIVNDFQKGDIAEGYSVSREKKESFPLTVTSAQKNPTAFYLCASSIRDRGSEAFFGQGTRLTVV.

This chain joins TRBV15 and TRBJ1-1, with 7 bases identical to TRBD1. The CDR3 extends over 16 amino acids. V lost 2 bases, J lost 1 base, and 7 bases stayed unmatched. Per the germline V gene, CDR1 is LNHNV and CDR2 is YYDKDF (reference sequence). Here the CDR3 reads CATSRRPGQENTEAFF. The CDR3, as DNA: TGTGCCACCAGCAGACGACCCGGACAGGAGAACACTGAAGCTTTCTTT. Using reference TRBV15 and TRBJ1-1 for the parts outside the CDR3, the full variable domain is DAMVIQNPRYQVTQFGKPVTLSCSQTLNHNVMYWYQQKSSQAPKLLFHYYDKDFNNEADTPDNFQSRRPNTSFCFLDIRSPGLGDTAMYLCATSRRPGQENTEAFFGQGTRLTVV.

This clone was counted once. V gene TRBV7-9 combines with J gene TRBJ1-1; no definite D call. The CDR3 length is 17 residues. CDR1 SEHNR and CDR2 FQNEAQ come from the germline V gene (reference sequence). With 1 base removed from V and 0 bases from J, the gap between germline ends came to 15 bases. CDR3 amino acids: CASSLGIGIGMNTEAFF. The CDR3 bases are TGTGCCAGCAGCTTAGGCATCGGGATCGGGATGAACACTGAAGCTTTCTTT.

The chain couples TRBV6-4 to TRBJ1-2; no reliable D call. V was trimmed by 3 bases and J by 7 bases, leaving 15 bases between them. Per the germline V gene, CDR1 is MRHNA and CDR2 is SNTAGT. The CDR3 consists of 14 residues. As DNA, the CDR3 is TGTGCCAGCAGTGAGGCTCTGGGAGCGGCTGGCTACACCTTC. Translation: CASSEALGAAGYTF.

This chain joins TRBV18 and TRBJ1-4; TRBD1 is a possible D gene (6 bases). V was cut by 3 bases and J by 3 bases, with 8 bases left in between. Germline CDR1 and CDR2: KGHSH and LQKENI. The CDR3 length is 14 residues. The CDR3 DNA follows: TGTGCCAGCTCACCGGGGGCGGCTAATGAAAAACTGTTTTTT. Its protein product is CASSPGAANEKLFF.

CDR3 sequence: CSAGQGQGQPQHF. The CDR3 DNA reads TGCAGCGCGGGACAGGGACAGGGTCAGCCCCAGCATTTT. This rearrangement joins TRBV29-1 to TRBJ1-5; 9 positions match TRBD1. V lost 7 bases, J lost 6 bases, and 7 bases stayed unmatched. CDR3 length: 13 amino acids. Germline-derived CDR1 and CDR2 are SQVTM and ANQGSEA.

As to this clone: This CDR3 is also generated by other DNA sequences in the sample. The J gene is TRBJ1-2, the V gene TRBV5-6; D gene uncertain. CDR1 is SGHDT and CDR2 is YYEEEE in the germline V gene. The CDR3 covers 13 residues. V lost 0 bases to trimming and J lost 2 bases, with 5 bases between them. The CDR3 reads CASSLGQNYGYTF. The CDR3 DNA reads as TGTGCCAGCAGCTTGGGTCAGAACTATGGCTACACCTTC. Full variable domain (remainder filled in from reference TRBV5-6 and TRBJ1-2): DAGVTQSPTHLIKTRGQQVTLRCSPKSGHDTVSWYQQALGQGPQFIFQYYEEEERQRGNFPDRFSGHQFPNYSSELNVNALLLGDSALYLCASSLGQNYGYTFGSGTRLTVV.

J is TRBJ2-3 and V is TRBV6-5; 14 nucleotides match TRBD2. Per germline, CDR1 MNHEY and CDR2 SVGAGI. The CDR3 has 14 residues. V lost 10 bases, J lost 3 bases, and 3 bases stayed unmatched. This chain's CDR3 is CATGTSGGTDTQYF. CDR3 DNA: TGTGCCACCGGGACTAGCGGGGGTACAGATACGCAGTATTTT.

The DNA for the CDR3 is TGTGCCAGTAGTATAGCAGGGTGGACCGGGGAGCTGTTTTTT. Its translation is CASSIAGWTGELFF. The V and J genes are TRBV19 and TRBJ2-2; a possible D gene is TRBD1 (5 bases). Germline V gene data show CDR1 as LNHDA and CDR2 as SQIVND (reference sequence). The V end was cut by 1 base, the J end by 5 bases, with 8 bases between. The CDR3 spans 14 residues.

This clone has a handful of counts. This rearrangement joins TRBV7-6 to TRBJ2-3, with D tentatively TRBD1 (6 bases). There are 17 residues in the CDR3. V was cut by 0 bases and J by 5 bases, with 18 bases left in between. The germline V gene has CDR1 SGHVS and CDR2 FNYEAQ. The CDR3, as DNA: TGTGCCAGCAGCTTAGCGTTCAGGGGTGGAGAACGAGATACGCAGTATTTT. Amino acids: CASSLAFRGGERDTQYF. The complete variable domain, with remaining parts taken from reference TRBV7-6 and TRBJ2-3, reads GAGVSQSPRYKVTKRGQDVALRCDPISGHVSLYWYRQALGQGPEFLTYFNYEAQQDKSGLPNDRFSAERPEGSISTLTIQRTEQRDSAMYRCASSLAFRGGERDTQYFGPGTRLTVL.

The V gene is TRBV5-1, the J gene TRBJ1-2, with 7 bases lining up with TRBD1. V shed 4 bases and J 7 bases; nucleotides not matched to a gene: 13. Germline CDR1 and CDR2: SGHRS and YFSETQ. The CDR3 loop spans 15 amino acids. The CDR3 loop reads CASSRQQQGTSGYTF. CDR3 DNA: TGCGCCAGCAGCCGACAACAACAGGGGACGAGTGGCTACACCTTC.

The rearrangement links TRBV6-5 to TRBJ1-1; TRBD1 is a possible D gene (6 bases). V dropped 5 bases and J dropped 1 base, with 14 bases sitting between them. The CDR3 totals 15 residues. CDR1 and CDR2 from the germline V gene are MNHEY and SVGAGI. The CDR3 loop reads CASSTNQGWNTEAFF. For the CDR3, the DNA is TGTGCCAGCAGTACTAACCAGGGGTGGAACACTGAAGCTTTCTTT.

The chain joins TRBV10-2 to TRBJ1-6; D unclear. Trimming cost V 4 bases and J 6 bases, with 16 bases left between them. The CDR3 sequence is 16 residues long. CDR1 and CDR2 from the germline V gene are WSHSY and SAAADI. CDR3 region: CASSVETESLNSPLHF. The CDR3 nucleotides are TGCGCCAGCAGTGTGGAAACAGAAAGCCTTAATTCACCCCTCCACTTT.

The rearrangement joins TRBV30 to TRBJ1-3; D is ambiguous. The germline V and J ends were trimmed by 4 bases and 0 bases, with 13 bases remaining between them. This CDR3 has 15 amino acids. Germline V lookup: CDR1 GTSNPN, CDR2 SVGIG (reference sequence). CDR3: CAWNRGSYSGNTIYF. CDR3 coding DNA: TGTGCCTGGAATCGGGGATCGTACTCTGGAAACACCATATATTTT.

The chain is built from TRBV3-1 (or the pseudogene TRBV3-2) and TRBJ2-7; D is perhaps TRBD1 (6 bases). The CDR3 is 14 residues long. Germline values: CDR1 LGHDT, CDR2 YNNKEL (reference sequence). Trimming shortened V by 4 bases and J by 2 bases, and 12 bases separated the two germline ends. CDR3: CASSLRTDAYEQYV. The CDR3 DNA reads TGTGCCAGCAGCCTACGGACAGATGCCTACGAGCAGTACGTC.

The rearrangement uses TRBV6-5 and TRBJ1-4; TRBD1 aligns across 7 bases. The CDR3 consists of 13 residues. Germline-derived CDR1 and CDR2 are MNHEY and SVGAGI. J gave up 8 bases and V 6 bases, and 6 bases lay outside the gene matches. CDR3 in amino acids: CASRRQGSEKLFF. CDR3 in DNA: TGTGCCAGCAGGAGACAGGGTAGCGAAAAACTGTTTTTT.

The chain is built from TRBV30 and TRBJ1-6, with D unresolved. The CDR3 covers 11 residues. CDR1 and CDR2 from the germline V gene are GTSNPN and SVGIG (reference sequence). V was pared by 0 bases and J by 9 bases, with 3 bases between. The CDR3 here is CAWSVLSPLHF. CDR3 coding DNA: TGTGCCTGGAGTGTACTTTCACCCCTCCACTTT.

This chain joins TRBV7-8 and TRBJ1-2; D call uncertain. Trimming left V 2 bases short and J 4 bases short, with 14 bases between. Germline V gene sequence: CDR1 SGHVS, CDR2 FQNEAQ. The CDR3 is made up of 15 amino acids. This chain's CDR3 is CASSLTTVPGYGYTF. CDR3 bases: TGTGCCAGCAGCTTAACGACTGTGCCCGGCTATGGCTACACCTTC.

The V and J genes are TRBV5-4 and TRBJ1-1, with D uncertain. The CDR3 is made up of 14 amino acids. Germline V gene sequence: CDR1 SGHNT, CDR2 YYREEE (reference sequence). The V end lost 4 bases, the J end lost 4 bases, and 14 bases lay between the germline ends. The CDR3 reads CASSQRDSSTEAFF. Here the CDR3 DNA reads TGTGCCAGCAGCCAACGCGATTCAAGCACTGAAGCTTTCTTT.

V is TRBV7-8 and J is TRBJ1-1; D is uncertain. Germline lookup yields CDR1 SGHVS and CDR2 FQNEAQ. This CDR3 comprises 11 residues. Trimming left V 6 bases short and J 11 bases short, with 13 bases between. CDR3 bases: TGTGCCAGCAGTCTTCGGGAGGAGGCTTTCTTT. This codes for CASSLREEAFF.

This chain connects TRBV19 to TRBJ2-5; 12 bases line up with TRBD2. Germline loops: CDR1 LNHDA, CDR2 SQIVND (reference sequence). CDR3 size: 14 residues. V trimming: 5 bases; J trimming: 5 bases; junction bases outside the gene matches: 3. The CDR3, as DNA: TGTGCCAGTAGTGCTAGCGGGGGGGACGAGACCCAGTACTTC. This translates into CASSASGGDETQYF.

This clone was detected once. The V gene is TRBV7-2, the J gene TRBJ1-3; tentative D call: TRBD1 (5 bases). This CDR3 has 16 residues. Per germline, CDR1 SGHTA and CDR2 FQGNSA. Trimming pared 0 bases from V and 4 bases from J, leaving 13 bases between. The CDR3 DNA follows: TGTGCCAGCAGCTTAGCCCATACAGGACGGGGAAACACCATATATTTT. Translated: CASSLAHTGRGNTIYF.